This passage covers 18 T cell receptor beta chains from one sample sequenced in a study of T cells in Graves' hyperthyroidism and ophthalmopathy. Amplified TCR beta CDR3 regions came from RNA transcripts. During a first-round RT-PCR of the TCR CDR3, the HTBI primer set was used. Each CDR3 protein is one row after TCRdb ran MiXCR on the multiplex PCR reads. This sample has around 210,000 distinct CDR3 sequences, with less than 20% found just once. Specimen: blood. The origin of the receptors is a woman aged 50 to 60 with Graves' hyperthyroidism.

In this sample, this clonotype turned up many times. J is TRBJ1-1 and V is TRBV9, with D unclear. Germline values: CDR1 SGDLS, CDR2 YYNGEE. CDR3 length equals 14 residues. V lost 4 bases to trimming and J lost 1 base, with 11 bases between them. The CDR3 DNA reads TGTGCCAGCAGCCCCCTCGGAGAGAACACTGAAGCTTTCTTT. Amino acid sequence: CASSPLGENTEAFF. Looking up the rest from reference TRBV9 and TRBJ1-1 gives the full variable domain: DSGVTQTPKHLITATGQRVTLRCSPRSGDLSVYWYQQSLDQGLQFLIQYYNGEERAKGNILERFSAQQFPDLHSELNLSSLELGDSALYFCASSPLGENTEAFFGQGTRLTVV.

This clonotype was seen at least ten times. The rearrangement links TRBV28 to TRBJ1-5, with TRBD1 as a possible D gene (6 bases). This CDR3 has 14 amino acids. CDR1 and CDR2 (germline): MDHEN, SYDVKM. Trimming left V 6 bases short and J 4 bases short, with 13 bases between. CDR3 coding DNA: TGTGCCAGCAGGTCACAGGGTGGGAATCAGCCCCAGCATTTT. Encoded protein: CASRSQGGNQPQHF.

In the case of this clonotype: This may be a read error, as it is one base from a much larger clone. The chain carries TRBV7-2 and TRBJ2-3, with no clear D. V was shortened by 5 bases and J by 1 base, with 13 bases between the two germline ends. This CDR3 contains 15 residues. Germline V CDR1 and CDR2: SGHTA, FQGNSA. The CDR3: CASSPQELGTDTQYF. In DNA form, the CDR3 reads TGTGCCAGCAGCCCTCAGGAGTTGGGCACAGATACGCAGTATTTT.

In DNA, the CDR3 is TGTGCCTGGCTCAATAGCGGGAGGGCCCGGGAGACCCAGTACTTC. Translated, it gives CAWLNSGRARETQYF. The genes are TRBV30 and TRBJ2-5; the match to TRBD2 covers 11 bases. The CDR3 runs 15 residues. J lost 5 bases, V lost 5 bases, and 10 bases had no gene match. From germline, CDR1 is GTSNPN and CDR2 SVGIG (reference sequence). Looking up the rest from reference TRBV30 and TRBJ2-5 gives the full variable domain: SQTIHQWPATLVQPVGSPLSLECTVEGTSNPNLYWYRQAAGRGLQLLFYSVGIGQISSEVPQNLSASRPQDRQFILSSKKLLLSDSGFYLCAWLNSGRARETQYFGPGTRLLVL.

In the case of this clonotype: This may be a read error, as it is one base from a much larger clone. The chain combines TRBV11-2 with TRBJ1-2; 8 nucleotides agree with TRBD1. CDR3 length equals 14 residues. Looked up from germline, CDR1 is SGHAT and CDR2 is FQNNGV. The DNA of the CDR3 is TGTGTCAGCAGCTCCCCGACAGGGGCCTATGGCTACACCTTC. Amino acids: CVSSSPTGAYGYTF.

In this sample, this clonotype turned up many times. This chain uses TRBV24-1 with TRBJ2-1; 10 bases match TRBD2. The V segment lost 3 bases and the J segment 6 bases; nucleotides outside the gene matches: 7. This CDR3 is 16 amino acids long. From germline, CDR1 is KGHDR and CDR2 SFDVKD. Here the CDR3 reads CATSDPASGSGNEQFF. The CDR3 DNA follows: TGTGCCACCAGTGATCCTGCTAGCGGGAGCGGCAATGAGCAGTTCTTC.

This chain connects TRBV11-3 to TRBJ2-1, with a tentative D call TRBD2 (5 bases). Germline-derived CDR1 and CDR2 are SGHNT and YENEEA. The V end was cut by 5 bases, the J end by 8 bases, with 22 bases between. The CDR3 runs to 16 residues. The CDR3 nucleotides read TGTGCCAGCAGCCCTATAAGGTGGGGAGATGAGGATGAGCAGTTCTTC. It translates to CASSPIRWGDEDEQFF.

This clonotype was counted only a few times. The J gene is TRBJ2-5, the V gene TRBV10-3, with a tentative D call TRBD2 (6 bases). The CDR3 spans 17 residues. Between the trimmed V and J ends, which lost 0 bases and 5 bases, there was a span of 19 bases. Germline CDR1 is ENHRY and CDR2 is SYGVKD. Written as DNA, the CDR3 is TGTGCCATCAGTGAGTCTCACGGCGGAGGGAATTTGGAGACCCAGTACTTC. It codes for CAISESHGGGNLETQYF.

This clonotype was recorded a few times. The genes are TRBV29-1 and TRBJ2-1; 10 bases are shared with TRBD2. Per the germline V gene, CDR1 is SQVTM and CDR2 is ANQGSEA. The CDR3 is 13 amino acids. V shed 6 bases, J shed 10 bases, and the junction held 9 bases outside the gene matches. The CDR3 region is CSVGLAEGVEQFF. CDR3 bases: TGCAGCGTCGGACTAGCGGAGGGGGTGGAGCAGTTCTTC.

The chain combines TRBV7-8 with TRBJ1-6; 10 bases are shared with TRBD1. V was clipped by 7 bases and J by 8 bases; unmatched bases: 5. The CDR3 extends over 14 amino acids. Germline CDR1 is SGHVS and CDR2 is FQNEAQ. CDR3 nucleotide sequence: TGTGCCAGCAACCTTGACAGGGGGCATTCACCCCTCCACTTT. Translation gives CASNLDRGHSPLHF.

The chain recombines TRBV4-1 with TRBJ1-5; D perhaps matches TRBD1 (6 bases). Looked up from germline, CDR1 is MGHRA and CDR2 is YSYEKL. The V gene lost 5 bases and the J gene lost 4 bases, with 21 bases spanning the gap. The CDR3 has 17 residues. CDR3 DNA: TGCGCCAGCAGCTCCAGGGTACTGGGGGCAGGGAATCAGCCCCAGCATTTT. It specifies CASSSRVLGAGNQPQHF.

This clonotype came up many times. The CDR3 loop reads CSASQIGTRHQETQYF. The CDR3 coding sequence is TGCAGTGCTTCCCAAATCGGGACTAGGCACCAAGAGACCCAGTACTTC. This rearrangement joins TRBV20-1 to TRBJ2-5, with 8 bases matching TRBD2. With V trimmed by 5 bases and J by 0 bases, 11 bases remained unmatched. The CDR3 consists of 16 residues. Germline V gives CDR1 DFQATT, CDR2 SNEGSKA (reference sequence).

This chain joins TRBV15 and TRBJ1-4, with a tentative D call TRBD1 (5 bases). This CDR3 has 14 amino acids. Trimming stripped 5 bases from V and 5 bases from J, with 12 bases between. Germline V lookup: CDR1 LNHNV, CDR2 YYDKDF (reference sequence). Here the CDR3 DNA reads TGTGCCACCAGCGTAGGTGGGGACAATGAAAAACTGTTTTTT. This gives the protein CATSVGGDNEKLFF. Filled out from reference TRBV15 and TRBJ1-4, the complete variable domain reads DAMVIQNPRYQVTQFGKPVTLSCSQTLNHNVMYWYQQKSSQAPKLLFHYYDKDFNNEADTPDNFQSRRPNTSFCFLDIRSPGLGDTAMYLCATSVGGDNEKLFFGSGTQLSVL.

This clonotype has ten or more counts. The J gene is TRBJ2-7, the V gene TRBV7-2, with D perhaps TRBD1 or TRBD2 (5 bases each). This CDR3 contains 15 residues. The germline V gene has CDR1 SGHTA and CDR2 FQGNSA. Trimming shortened V by 1 base and J by 5 bases, and 15 bases separated the two germline ends. The DNA for the CDR3 is TGTGCCAGCAGCTTAGTCATCTCGGGGCGGCACGAGCAGTACTTC. Protein product: CASSLVISGRHEQYF.

This clonotype was counted at least ten times. The gene calls are TRBV10-1 and TRBJ2-1, with 7 nucleotides matching TRBD1. CDR3 length equals 14 residues. Germline values: CDR1 WNHNN, CDR2 SYGVQD (reference sequence). V gave up 4 bases and J gave up 7 bases; unmatched junction bases: 7. Here the CDR3 reads CASSGTGPGNEQFF. CDR3 nucleotide sequence: TGCGCCAGCAGTGGGACAGGCCCGGGAAATGAGCAGTTCTTC.

V gene TRBV12-3 or TRBV12-4 combines with J gene TRBJ2-2; perhaps TRBD1 as D (5 bases). V was shortened by 6 bases and J by 0 bases, with 14 bases between the two germline ends. This CDR3 spans 16 amino acids. CDR3 DNA sequence: TGTGCCAGCAGCCTCCTGGACAACGCGAACACCGGGGAGCTGTTTTTT. It yields the protein CASSLLDNANTGELFF.

V is TRBV19 and J is TRBJ2-3; tentatively, D is TRBD1 (6 bases). Trimming removed 5 bases from V and 0 bases from J, with 15 bases in between. Germline CDR1 LNHDA, CDR2 SQIVND (reference sequence). The CDR3 has 16 residues. The CDR3 region is CASSGPGHPSTDTQYF. The CDR3 DNA reads as TGTGCCAGTAGTGGCCCGGGACACCCTAGCACAGATACGCAGTATTTT.

The V and J genes are TRBV5-1 and TRBJ1-4; 9 nucleotides line up with TRBD1. Germline loops: CDR1 SGHRS, CDR2 YFSETQ. The CDR3 length is 15 residues. V shed 4 bases, J shed 8 bases, and the junction held 9 bases outside the gene matches. The CDR3 loop is CASSTGRTGAEKLFF. The CDR3 DNA reads as TGCGCCAGCAGCACCGGACGGACAGGGGCGGAAAAACTGTTTTTT.